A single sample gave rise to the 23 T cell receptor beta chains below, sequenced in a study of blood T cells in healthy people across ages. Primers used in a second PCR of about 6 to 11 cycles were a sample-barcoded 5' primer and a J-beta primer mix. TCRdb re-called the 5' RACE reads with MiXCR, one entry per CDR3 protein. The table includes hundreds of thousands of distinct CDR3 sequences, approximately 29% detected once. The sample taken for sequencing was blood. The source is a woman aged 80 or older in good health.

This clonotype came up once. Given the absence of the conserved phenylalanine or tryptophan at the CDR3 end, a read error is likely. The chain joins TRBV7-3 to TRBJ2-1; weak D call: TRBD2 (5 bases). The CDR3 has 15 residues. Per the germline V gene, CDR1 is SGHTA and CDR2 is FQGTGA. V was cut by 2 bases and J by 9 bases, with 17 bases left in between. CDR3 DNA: TGTGCCAGCAGCTTAGAGCCCGCTAGCAGCGGTGAGCAGTTCTGC. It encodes CASSLEPASSGEQFC.

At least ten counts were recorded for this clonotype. The CDR3 nucleotides read TGCAGTGCCGGTTACGGGGCCGGGGGGCTTGAGCAGTTCTTC. Its translation: CSAGYGAGGLEQFF. J is TRBJ2-1 and V is TRBV20-1; D is perhaps TRBD2 (7 bases). This CDR3 spans 14 amino acids. Germline lookup yields CDR1 DFQATT and CDR2 SNEGSKA (reference sequence). V was clipped by 6 bases and J by 9 bases, with 21 bases between them.

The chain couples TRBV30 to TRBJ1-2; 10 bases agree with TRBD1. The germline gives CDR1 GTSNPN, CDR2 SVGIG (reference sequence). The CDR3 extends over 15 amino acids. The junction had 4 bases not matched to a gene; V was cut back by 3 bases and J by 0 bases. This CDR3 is CAWRGTGATNYGYTF. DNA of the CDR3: TGTGCCTGGAGGGGGACAGGGGCTACTAACTATGGCTACACCTTC.

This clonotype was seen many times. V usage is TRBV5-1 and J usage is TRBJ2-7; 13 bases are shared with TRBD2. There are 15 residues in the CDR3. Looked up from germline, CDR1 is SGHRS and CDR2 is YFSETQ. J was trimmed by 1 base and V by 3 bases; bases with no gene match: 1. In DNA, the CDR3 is TGCGCCAGCAGCTGGACTAGCGGGGGTTCCTACGAGCAGTACTTC. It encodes CASSWTSGGSYEQYF.

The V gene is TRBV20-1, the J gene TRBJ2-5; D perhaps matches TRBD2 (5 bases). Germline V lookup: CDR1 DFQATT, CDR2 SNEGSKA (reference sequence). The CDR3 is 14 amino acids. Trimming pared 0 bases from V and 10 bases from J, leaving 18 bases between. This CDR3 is CSARDRLLVGDQYF. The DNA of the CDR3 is TGCAGTGCTAGAGATCGTCTCCTAGTCGGGGACCAGTACTTC.

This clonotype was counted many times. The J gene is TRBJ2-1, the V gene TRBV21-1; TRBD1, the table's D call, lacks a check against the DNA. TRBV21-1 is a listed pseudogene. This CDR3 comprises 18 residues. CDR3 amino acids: CASSKEGWVGAPYNEQFF. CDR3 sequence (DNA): TGTGCCAGCAGCAAAGAGGGGTGGGTAGGAGCTCCCTACAATGAGCAGTTCTTC.

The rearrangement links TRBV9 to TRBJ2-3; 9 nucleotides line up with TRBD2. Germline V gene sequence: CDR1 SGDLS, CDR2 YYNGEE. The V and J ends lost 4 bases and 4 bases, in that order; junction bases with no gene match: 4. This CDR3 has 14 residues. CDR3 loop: CASSLIAGADTQYF. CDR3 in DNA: TGTGCCAGCAGCTTGATAGCGGGAGCAGATACGCAGTATTTT.

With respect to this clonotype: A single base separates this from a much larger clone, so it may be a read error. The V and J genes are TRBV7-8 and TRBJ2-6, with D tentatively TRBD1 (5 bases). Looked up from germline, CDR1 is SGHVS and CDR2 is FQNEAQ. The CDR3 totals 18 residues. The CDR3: CASSPDSFRPSGANVRTF. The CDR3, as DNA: TGTGCCAGCAGCCCCGACAGTTTTCGTCCCTCTGGGGCCAACGTCCGGACTTTC. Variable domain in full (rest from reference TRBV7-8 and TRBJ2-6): GAGVSQSPRYKVAKRGQDVALRCDPISGHVSLFWYQQALGQGPEFLTYFQNEAQLDKSGLPSDRFFAERPEGSVSTLKIQRTQQEDSAVYLCASSPDSFRPSGANVRTFGAGSRLTVL.

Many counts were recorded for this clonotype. The CDR3 is CSARDWTDQNTEAFF. The DNA for the CDR3 is TGCAGTGCTAGAGATTGGACAGATCAGAACACTGAAGCTTTCTTT. The chain combines TRBV20-1 with TRBJ1-1; TRBD1 might be the D (6 bases). The V end lost 0 bases, the J end lost 1 base, and 12 bases lay between the germline ends. The CDR3 extends over 15 amino acids. Per germline, CDR1 DFQATT and CDR2 SNEGSKA (reference sequence).

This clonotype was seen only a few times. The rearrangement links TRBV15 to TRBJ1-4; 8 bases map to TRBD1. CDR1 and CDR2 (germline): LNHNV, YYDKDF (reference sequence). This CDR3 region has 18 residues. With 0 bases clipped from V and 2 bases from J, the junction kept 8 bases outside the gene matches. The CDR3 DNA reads TGTGCCACCAGCAGAGATATATCAGGGGGCGCGACTAATGAAAAACTGTTTTTT. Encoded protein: CATSRDISGGATNEKLFF.

The CDR3 sequence is CAWRDRGHEQFF. In DNA form, the CDR3 reads TGTGCCTGGAGGGACAGGGGCCATGAGCAGTTCTTC. V and J are TRBV30 and TRBJ2-1, with 9 bases lining up with TRBD1. CDR3 length equals 12 residues. The germline V gene has CDR1 GTSNPN and CDR2 SVGIG (reference sequence). After removal of 3 bases from V and 8 bases from J, the junction contained 2 bases not matched to a gene.

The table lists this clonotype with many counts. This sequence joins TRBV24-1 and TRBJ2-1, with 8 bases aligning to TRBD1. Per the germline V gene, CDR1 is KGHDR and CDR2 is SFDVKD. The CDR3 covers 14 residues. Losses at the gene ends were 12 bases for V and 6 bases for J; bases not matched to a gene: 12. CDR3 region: CAAGRTGSTNEQFF. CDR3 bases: TGTGCCGCCGGGCGGACAGGGTCGACCAATGAGCAGTTCTTC.

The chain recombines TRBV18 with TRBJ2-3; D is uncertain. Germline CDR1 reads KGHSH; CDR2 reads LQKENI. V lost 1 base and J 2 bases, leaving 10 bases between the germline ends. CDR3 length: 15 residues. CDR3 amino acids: CASSPLQAHTDTQYF. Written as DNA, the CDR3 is TGTGCCAGCTCACCACTGCAGGCCCACACAGATACGCAGTATTTT.

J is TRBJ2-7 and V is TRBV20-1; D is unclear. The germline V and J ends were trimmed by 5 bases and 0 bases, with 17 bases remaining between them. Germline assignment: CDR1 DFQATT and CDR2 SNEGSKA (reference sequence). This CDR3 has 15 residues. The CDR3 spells CSAGYWTKSSYEQYF. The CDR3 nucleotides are TGCAGTGCTGGCTACTGGACCAAAAGCTCCTACGAGCAGTACTTC.

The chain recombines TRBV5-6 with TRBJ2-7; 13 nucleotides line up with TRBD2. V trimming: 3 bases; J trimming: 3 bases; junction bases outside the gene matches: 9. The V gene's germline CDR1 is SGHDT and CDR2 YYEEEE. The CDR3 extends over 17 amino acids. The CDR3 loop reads CASSYRLAGGARYEQYF. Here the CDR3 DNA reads TGTGCCAGCAGCTACCGACTAGCGGGGGGTGCCCGCTACGAGCAGTACTTC.

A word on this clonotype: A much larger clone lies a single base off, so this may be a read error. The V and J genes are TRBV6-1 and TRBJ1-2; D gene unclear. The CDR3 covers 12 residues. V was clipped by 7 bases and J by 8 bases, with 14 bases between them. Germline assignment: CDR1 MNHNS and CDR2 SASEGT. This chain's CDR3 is CASNMGLGGYTF. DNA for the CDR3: TGTGCCAGCAATATGGGTTTGGGGGGCTACACCTTC.

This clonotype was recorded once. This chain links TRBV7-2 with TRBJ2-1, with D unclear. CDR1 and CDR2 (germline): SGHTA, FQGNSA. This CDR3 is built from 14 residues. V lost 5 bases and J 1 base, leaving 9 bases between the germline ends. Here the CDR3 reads CASSPLVSYNEQFF. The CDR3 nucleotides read TGTGCCAGCAGCCCACTGGTATCCTACAATGAGCAGTTCTTC. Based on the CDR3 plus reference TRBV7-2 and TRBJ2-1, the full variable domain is GAGVSQSPSNKVTEKGKDVELRCDPISGHTALYWYRQSLGQGLEFLIYFQGNSAPDKSGLPSDRFSAERTGGSVSTLTIQRTQQEDSAVYLCASSPLVSYNEQFFGPGTRLTVL.

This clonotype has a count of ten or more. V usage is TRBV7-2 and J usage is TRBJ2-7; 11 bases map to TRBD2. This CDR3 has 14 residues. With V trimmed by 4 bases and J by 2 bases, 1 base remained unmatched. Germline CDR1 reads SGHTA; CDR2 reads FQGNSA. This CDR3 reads CASSSLAGAYEQYF. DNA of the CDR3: TGTGCCAGCAGCTCACTAGCGGGGGCCTACGAGCAGTACTTC.

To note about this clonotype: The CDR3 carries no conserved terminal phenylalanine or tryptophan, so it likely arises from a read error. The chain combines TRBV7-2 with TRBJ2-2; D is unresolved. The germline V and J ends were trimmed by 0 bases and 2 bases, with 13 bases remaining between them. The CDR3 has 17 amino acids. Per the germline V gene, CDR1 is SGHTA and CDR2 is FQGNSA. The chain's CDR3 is CASSLALTRPNTGELFV. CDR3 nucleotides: TGTGCCAGCAGCTTAGCGCTGACTCGTCCAAACACCGGGGAGCTGTTTGTT.

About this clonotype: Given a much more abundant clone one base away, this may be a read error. CDR3 residues: CSTGGASVYNEQYF. The CDR3 DNA reads TGCAGTACCGGGGGGGCGTCTGTATACAATGAGCAGTACTTC. V usage is TRBV20-1 and J usage is TRBJ2-1, with 8 bases matching TRBD2. The DNA end lines up better with TRBJ2-7; the J call may be wrong. The CDR3 totals 14 residues. Germline V gives CDR1 DFQATT, CDR2 SNEGSKA (reference sequence).

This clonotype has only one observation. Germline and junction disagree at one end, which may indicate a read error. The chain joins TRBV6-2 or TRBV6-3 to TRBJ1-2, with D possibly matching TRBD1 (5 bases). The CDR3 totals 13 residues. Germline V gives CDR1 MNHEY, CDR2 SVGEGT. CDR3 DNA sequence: TGTACCAGCACCCAGACAGACAACTATGGCTACACCTTC. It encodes CTSTQTDNYGYTF.

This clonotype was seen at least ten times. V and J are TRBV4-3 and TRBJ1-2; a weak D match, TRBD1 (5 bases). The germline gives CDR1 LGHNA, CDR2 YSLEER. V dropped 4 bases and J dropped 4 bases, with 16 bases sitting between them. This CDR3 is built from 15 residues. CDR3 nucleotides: TGCGCCAGCAGCCGAATTTCCGAGAGGGGCTATGGCTACACCTTC. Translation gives CASSRISERGYGYTF.

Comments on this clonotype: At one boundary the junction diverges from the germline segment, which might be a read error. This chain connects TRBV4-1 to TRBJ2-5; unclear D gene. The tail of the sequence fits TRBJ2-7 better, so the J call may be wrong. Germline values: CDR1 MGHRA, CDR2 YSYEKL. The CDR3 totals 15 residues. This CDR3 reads CANSQDSQNHYEQYF. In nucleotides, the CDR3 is TGCGCCAACAGCCAAGACTCTCAGAACCACTACGAGCAGTACTTC.